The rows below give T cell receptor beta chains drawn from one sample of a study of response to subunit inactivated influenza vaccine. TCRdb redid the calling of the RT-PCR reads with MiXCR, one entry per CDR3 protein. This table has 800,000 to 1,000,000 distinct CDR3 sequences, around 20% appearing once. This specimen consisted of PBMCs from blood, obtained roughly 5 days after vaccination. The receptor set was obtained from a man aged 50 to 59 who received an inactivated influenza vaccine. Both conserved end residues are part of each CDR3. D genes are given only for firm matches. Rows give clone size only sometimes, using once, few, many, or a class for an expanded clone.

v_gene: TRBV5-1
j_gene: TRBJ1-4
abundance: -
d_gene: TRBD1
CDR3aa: CASSQGGQGAKLFF
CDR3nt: TGCGCCAGCAGCCAGGGCGGACAGGGGGCGAAACTGTTTTTT

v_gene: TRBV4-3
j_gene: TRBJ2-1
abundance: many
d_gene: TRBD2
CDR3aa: CASSQEGAGGYYNEQFF
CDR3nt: TGCGCCAGCAGCCAAGAAGGTGCGGGGGGCTACTACAATGAGCAGTTCTTC

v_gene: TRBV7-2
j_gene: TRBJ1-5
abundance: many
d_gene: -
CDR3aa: CASSLGTILSNQPQHF
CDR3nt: TGTGCCAGCAGCTTAGGGACTATACTTAGCAATCAGCCCCAGCATTTT

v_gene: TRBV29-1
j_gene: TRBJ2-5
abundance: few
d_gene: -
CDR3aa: CSVGGRLQETQYF
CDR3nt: TGCAGCGTGGGGGGGCGACTACAAGAGACCCAGTACTTC

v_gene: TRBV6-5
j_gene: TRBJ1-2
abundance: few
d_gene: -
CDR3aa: CASSYSLYRQPNYGYTF
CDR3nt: TGTGCCAGCAGTTACTCCTTGTACAGGCAACCTAACTATGGCTACACCTTC

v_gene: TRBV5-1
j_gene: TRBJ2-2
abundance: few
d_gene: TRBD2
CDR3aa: CASSGGDNTGELFF
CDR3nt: TGCGCCAGCAGCGGGGGGGACAACACCGGGGAGCTGTTTTTT

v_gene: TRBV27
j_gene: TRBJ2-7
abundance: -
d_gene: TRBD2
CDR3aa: CASSLGGGVEQYF
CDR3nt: TGTGCCAGCAGTTTAGGGGGGGGGGTGGAGCAGTACTTC

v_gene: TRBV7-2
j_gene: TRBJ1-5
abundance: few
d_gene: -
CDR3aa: CASSLVRADNQPQHF
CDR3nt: TGTGCCAGCAGCTTAGTCAGGGCGGACAATCAGCCCCAGCATTTT

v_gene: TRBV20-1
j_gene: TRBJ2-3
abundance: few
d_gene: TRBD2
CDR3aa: CSATSSGGSTDTQYF
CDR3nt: TGCAGTGCTACCTCTAGCGGGGGGAGCACAGATACGCAGTATTTT

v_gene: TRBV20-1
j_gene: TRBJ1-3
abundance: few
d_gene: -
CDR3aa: CSARRGRTSGNTIYF
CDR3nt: TGCAGTGCTAGAAGGGGCAGGACCTCTGGAAACACCATATATTTT

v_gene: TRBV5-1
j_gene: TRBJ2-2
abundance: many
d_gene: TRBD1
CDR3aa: CASSWGQGTGELFF
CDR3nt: TGCGCCAGCAGCTGGGGACAGGGTACCGGGGAGCTGTTTTTT

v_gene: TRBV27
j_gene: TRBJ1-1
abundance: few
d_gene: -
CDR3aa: CASSLTGLTEAFF
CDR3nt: TGTGCCAGCAGTTTAACAGGGTTGACTGAAGCTTTCTTT

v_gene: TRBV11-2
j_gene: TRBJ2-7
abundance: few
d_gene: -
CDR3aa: CASSLGGVGDEQYF
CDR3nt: TGTGCCAGCAGCTTAGGCGGGGTGGGCGACGAGCAGTACTTC

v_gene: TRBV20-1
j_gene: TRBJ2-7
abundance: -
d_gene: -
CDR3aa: CSASQAHEQYF
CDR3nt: TGCAGTGCTAGTCAGGCCCACGAGCAGTACTTC

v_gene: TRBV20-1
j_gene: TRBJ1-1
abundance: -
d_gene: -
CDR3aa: CSARPGSGTEAFF
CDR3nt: TGCAGTGCTAGACCGGGATCGGGCACTGAAGCTTTCTTT

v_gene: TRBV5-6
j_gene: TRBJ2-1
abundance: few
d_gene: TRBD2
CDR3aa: CASSFPPAGDRNEQFF
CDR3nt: TGTGCCAGCAGCTTCCCCCCAGCGGGAGATCGGAATGAGCAGTTCTTC